The 25 T cell receptor beta chains given below trace back to one sample, sequenced in a study of T cells after posttransplantation cyclophosphamide. Profiled with immunoSEQ multiplex PCR; TCRdb holds only in-frame clones, not every one. The data contain over 15,000 clones, roughly 80% of them seen just once; the ten biggest clones take up roughly 9%. The sample comprised memory CD4+ T cells sorted from blood. All receptors derive from a man aged 25-45 years in good health and a related stem cell transplant donor.

The rearrangement uses TRBV5-1 and TRBJ2-3; 9 bases map to TRBD2. V dropped 6 bases and J dropped 1; count of bases not matched to a gene: 3. Per germline, CDR1 SGHRS and CDR2 YFSETQ. CDR3 length equals 14 residues. CDR3 coding DNA: TGCGCCAGCAACCCTAGCGGGGGCACAGATACGCAGTATTTT. Protein sequence: CASNPSGGTDTQYF.

As regards this clone: One junction end disagrees with the germline gene, perhaps due to a read error. The V and J genes are TRBV7-2 and TRBJ2-7; 8 nucleotides align to TRBD1. Germline V lookup: CDR1 SGHTA, CDR2 FQGNSA. This CDR3 region has 15 residues. The CDR3 here is CASSLEQGGSSEQYF. In nucleotides, the CDR3 is TGTGCCAGCAGCTTAGAACAGGGGGGTTCCTCCGAGCAGTACTTC.

The V gene is TRBV11-2, the J gene TRBJ2-3, with 7 positions matching TRBD2. Trimming at V came to 0 bases and at J to 5 bases, leaving 5 bases not matched to a gene. The length of the CDR3 is 15 residues. Germline V gives CDR1 SGHAT, CDR2 FQNNGV. CDR3 DNA: TGTGCCAGCAGCTTAGATGGCGCGGGGGAAGATACGCAGTATTTT. Its translation: CASSLDGAGEDTQYF.

V gene TRBV5-5 combines with J gene TRBJ1-3, with a tentative D call TRBD1 (5 bases). The CDR3 spans 13 residues. The V end was cut by 6 bases, the J end by 4 bases, with 11 bases between. CDR1 is SGHKS and CDR2 is YYEKEE in the germline V gene (reference sequence). The CDR3 region is CASNTPGGNTIYF. The CDR3 DNA is TGTGCCAGCAACACGCCAGGGGGAAACACCATATATTTT.

By share, this clone ranks as medium-sized (0.01 to 0.1%). The chain combines TRBV19 with TRBJ1-5; D uncertain. The CDR3 contains 13 residues. Germline V gives CDR1 LNHDA, CDR2 SQIVND (reference sequence). Trimming cost V 7 bases and J 2 bases, with 9 bases left between them. CDR3 amino acids: CASTKQGNQPQHF. The CDR3 nucleotides are TGTGCCAGTACCAAACAAGGCAATCAGCCCCAGCATTTT.

The chain combines TRBV5-1 with TRBJ1-5, with 7 bases fitting TRBD1. Unmatched junction bases numbered 8, after V lost 4 bases and J lost 7 bases. From germline, CDR1 is SGHRS and CDR2 YFSETQ. This CDR3 comprises 14 residues. CDR3 loop: CASSPDRVGQPQHF. CDR3 sequence (DNA): TGCGCCAGCAGCCCAGACAGGGTTGGGCAGCCCCAGCATTTT.

The genes are TRBV18 and TRBJ1-5; 7 bases fit TRBD1. The CDR3 contains 14 residues. Germline lookup yields CDR1 KGHSH and CDR2 LQKENI. V gave up 2 bases and J gave up 2 bases; unmatched junction bases: 0. The CDR3 nucleotides are TGTGCCAGCTCACCAACAGGGGGCAATCAGCCCCAGCATTTT. It translates to CASSPTGGNQPQHF. Combining the CDR3 with reference TRBV18 and TRBJ1-5 gives the whole variable domain NAGVMQNPRHLVRRRGQEARLRCSPMKGHSHVYWYRQLPEEGLKFMVYLQKENIIDESGMPKERFSAEFPKEGPSILRIQQVVRGDSAAYFCASSPTGGNQPQHFGDGTRLSIL.

This chain links TRBV7-2 with TRBJ2-7; D is uncertain. Germline loops: CDR1 SGHTA, CDR2 FQGNSA. The CDR3 extends over 15 amino acids. V lost 1 base and J lost 3, with 13 bases in between. Written as DNA, the CDR3 is TGTGCCAGCAGCTTAGAGCCTAGTCGCGGCTACGAGCAGTACTTC. This sequence encodes CASSLEPSRGYEQYF. Full variable domain (outside the CDR3, taken from reference TRBV7-2 and TRBJ2-7): GAGVSQSPSNKVTEKGKDVELRCDPISGHTALYWYRQSLGQGLEFLIYFQGNSAPDKSGLPSDRFSAERTGGSVSTLTIQRTQQEDSAVYLCASSLEPSRGYEQYFGPGTRLTVT.

The chain is built from TRBV5-1 and TRBJ1-1; D is undetermined. The germline gives CDR1 SGHRS, CDR2 YFSETQ. CDR3 length: 15 amino acids. Trimming shortened V by 1 base and J by 5 bases, and 15 bases separated the two germline ends. The DNA of the CDR3 is TGCGCCAGCAGCTTGTTTGGGGTGGAGGGAACTGAAGCTTTCTTT. Translated: CASSLFGVEGTEAFF.

For the CDR3, the DNA is TGTGCCAGCAGCTCCCCGGGCAGGGGTTACACAGATACGCAGTATTTT. It yields the protein CASSSPGRGYTDTQYF. The V and J genes are TRBV5-4 and TRBJ2-3, with a tentative D call TRBD1 (6 bases). The CDR3 length is 16 residues. Looked up from germline, CDR1 is SGHNT and CDR2 is YYREEE (reference sequence). Trimming shortened V by 3 bases and J by 2 bases, and 16 bases separated the two germline ends. The full variable domain, its missing parts supplied by reference TRBV5-4 and TRBJ2-3, is ETGVTQSPTHLIKTRGQQVTLRCSSQSGHNTVSWYQQALGQGPQFIFQYYREEENGRGNFPPRFSGLQFPNYSSELNVNALELDDSALYLCASSSPGRGYTDTQYFGPGTRLTVL.

This clone has more than one count but fewer than ten. For the CDR3, the DNA is TGTGCCAGCAGCCGGGACCCGCTCGGGGGTGAAAAACTGTTTTTT. Protein product: CASSRDPLGGEKLFF. The V and J genes are TRBV6-5 and TRBJ1-4, with D perhaps matching TRBD1 (5 bases). This CDR3 comprises 15 residues. Germline CDR1 MNHEY, CDR2 SVGAGI. V shed 6 bases and J shed 7 bases, with 18 bases lying between them.

The chain uses TRBV6-5 and TRBJ2-7; TRBD1 might be the D (6 bases). The germline V gene encodes CDR1 MNHEY and CDR2 SVGAGI. The length of the CDR3 is 13 residues. The ends were cut back, 5 bases at V and 7 bases at J, with 15 bases in the middle. The CDR3 sequence is CASSAATGGEQYF. The CDR3, as DNA: TGTGCCAGCAGTGCGGCGACAGGTGGAGAGCAGTACTTC.

This clone has more than one count but fewer than ten. The chain links TRBV19 to TRBJ2-7; D perhaps matches TRBD1 (6 bases). This CDR3 contains 14 residues. CDR1 LNHDA and CDR2 SQIVND come from the germline V gene (reference sequence). The V and J ends lost 6 bases and 5 bases respectively, with 17 bases between them. CDR3 bases: TGTGCCAGTAGACCAACCCGGACAGTTCACGAGCAGTACTTC. Amino acids: CASRPTRTVHEQYF.

This chain joins TRBV7-9 and TRBJ1-1; TRBD1 aligns across 12 bases. The CDR3 spans 12 residues. Trimming took 5 bases from V and 10 from J; bases not matched to a gene: 2. Germline assignment: CDR1 SEHNR and CDR2 FQNEAQ (reference sequence). The CDR3 loop is CASSRDRGLAFF. The CDR3 bases are TGTGCCAGCAGCCGGGACAGGGGGCTAGCTTTCTTT.

V and J are TRBV6-5 and TRBJ2-7; 9 positions agree with TRBD2. Germline CDR1 and CDR2: MNHEY and SVGAGI. V lost 0 bases, J lost 6 bases, and 9 bases stayed unmatched. This CDR3 is built from 16 residues. The CDR3 DNA follows: TGTGCCAGCAGTTACTCGACTCCTAGCGGGGTGAGCGAGCAGTACTTC. This codes for CASSYSTPSGVSEQYF.

Details on this clone: This same CDR3 is encoded by further DNA sequences in the sample. The chain combines TRBV5-1 with TRBJ2-5, with 11 bases matching TRBD2. Germline CDR1 reads SGHRS; CDR2 reads YFSETQ. V lost 4 bases and J lost 2; bases outside the gene matches: 4. This CDR3 has 15 amino acids. Here the CDR3 DNA reads TGCGCCAGCAGCCGTGGGACTAGCGGACAAGAGACCCAGTACTTC. This encodes CASSRGTSGQETQYF. Complete variable domain (other parts from reference TRBV5-1 and TRBJ2-5): KAGVTQTPRYLIKTRGQQVTLSCSPISGHRSVSWYQQTPGQGLQFLFEYFSETQRNKGNFPGRFSGRQFSNSRSEMNVSTLELGDSALYLCASSRGTSGQETQYFGPGTRLLVL.

The chain joins TRBV25-1 to TRBJ2-7; D is unclear. Germline V CDR1 and CDR2: MGHDK, SYGVNS. Trimming removed 1 base at V and 5 bases at J, with 9 bases between. This CDR3 comprises 13 residues. CDR3: CASSESPSDEQYF. CDR3 in DNA: TGTGCCAGCAGTGAATCCCCTAGTGACGAGCAGTACTTC.

The gene calls are TRBV19 and TRBJ2-7; D is possibly TRBD1 (6 bases). The CDR3 contains 14 residues. V gave up 4 bases and J gave up 5 bases, with 15 bases separating them. Per the germline V gene, CDR1 is LNHDA and CDR2 is SQIVND (reference sequence). The CDR3 DNA is TGTGCCAGTAGTAGAGGTGTGGGGGCCAACGAGCAGTACTTC. It is translated as CASSRGVGANEQYF.

The chain joins TRBV10-3 to TRBJ2-7, with D possibly being TRBD1 (6 bases). The CDR3 is made up of 14 amino acids. V lost 5 bases to trimming and J lost 3 bases, with 14 bases between them. The germline gives CDR1 ENHRY, CDR2 SYGVKD. As DNA, the CDR3 is TGTGCCATCAGTACGTTGGACAGAGTCTACGAGCAGTACTTC. This codes for CAISTLDRVYEQYF.

This sequence joins TRBV7-8 and TRBJ1-6; 9 bases fit TRBD1. Germline V CDR1 and CDR2: SGHVS, FQNEAQ. Germline trimming cut 1 base from V and 6 bases from J; bases unmatched to any gene: 7. CDR3 length: 17 residues. This chain's CDR3 is CASSLVGTGNFNSPLHF. As DNA, the CDR3 is TGTGCCAGCAGCTTAGTGGGGACAGGGAACTTTAATTCACCCCTCCACTTT.

The V call is TRBV15, the J call TRBJ1-2; the match to TRBD1 covers 11 bases. The junction had 1 base not matched to a gene; V was cut back by 0 bases and J by 7 bases. The CDR3 spans 14 residues. Germline V gene data show CDR1 as LNHNV and CDR2 as YYDKDF (reference sequence). The CDR3 region is CATSRDGQGAGYTF. CDR3 bases: TGTGCCACCAGCAGAGATGGACAGGGGGCTGGCTACACCTTC.

The V and J genes are TRBV18 and TRBJ1-4; D may be TRBD1 (5 bases). With 3 bases removed from V and 3 bases from J, the gap between germline ends came to 11 bases. Germline CDR1 KGHSH, CDR2 LQKENI. This CDR3 comprises 15 residues. The CDR3 loop reads CASSPQGSANEKLFF. The CDR3 DNA sequence: TGTGCCAGCTCACCTCAGGGTTCAGCTAATGAAAAACTGTTTTTT.

The V gene is TRBV4-3, the J gene TRBJ1-1; no reliable D call. Germline V CDR1 and CDR2: LGHNA, YSLEER. There are 11 residues in the CDR3. V was clipped by 4 bases and J by 6 bases, with 6 bases between them. The CDR3 here is CASSRGAEAFF. For the CDR3, the DNA is TGCGCCAGCAGCCGCGGGGCTGAAGCTTTCTTT.

This clone was seen a few times. The chain employs TRBV27 and TRBJ2-7; D is unclear. This CDR3 contains 14 residues. CDR1 is MNHEY and CDR2 is SMNVEV in the germline V gene (reference sequence). With 4 bases removed from V and 0 bases from J, the gap between germline ends came to 10 bases. In DNA, the CDR3 is TGTGCCAGCAGTTCCCAACTCCTCTCCTACGAGCAGTACTTC. The encoded protein is CASSSQLLSYEQYF.

The chain joins TRBV19 to TRBJ1-2, with a possible D match to TRBD1 (5 bases). Germline V gives CDR1 LNHDA, CDR2 SQIVND (reference sequence). The CDR3 contains 14 residues. V was clipped by 5 bases and J by 8 bases, with 18 bases between them. The DNA of the CDR3 is TGTGCCAGTAGTCTCGGGGGAAGTGGCTGGGGCTACACCTTC. It yields the protein CASSLGGSGWGYTF.